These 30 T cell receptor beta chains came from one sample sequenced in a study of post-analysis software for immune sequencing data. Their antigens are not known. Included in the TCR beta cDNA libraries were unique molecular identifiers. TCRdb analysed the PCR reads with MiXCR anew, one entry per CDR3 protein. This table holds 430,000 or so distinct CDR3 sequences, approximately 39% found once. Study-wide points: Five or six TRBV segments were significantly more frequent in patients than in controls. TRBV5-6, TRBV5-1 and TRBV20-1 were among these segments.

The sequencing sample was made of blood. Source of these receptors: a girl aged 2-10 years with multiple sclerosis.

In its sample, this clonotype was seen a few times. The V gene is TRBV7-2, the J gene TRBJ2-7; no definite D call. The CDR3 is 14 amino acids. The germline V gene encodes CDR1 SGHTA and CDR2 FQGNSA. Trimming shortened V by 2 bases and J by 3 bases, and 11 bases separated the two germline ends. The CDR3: CASSLTRLSYEQYF. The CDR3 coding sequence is TGTGCCAGCAGCTTAACAAGGCTAAGCTACGAGCAGTACTTC. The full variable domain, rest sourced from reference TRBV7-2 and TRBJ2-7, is GAGVSQSPSNKVTEKGKDVELRCDPISGHTALYWYRQSLGQGLEFLIYFQGNSAPDKSGLPSDRFSAERTGGSVSTLTIQRTQQEDSAVYLCASSLTRLSYEQYFGPGTRLTVT.

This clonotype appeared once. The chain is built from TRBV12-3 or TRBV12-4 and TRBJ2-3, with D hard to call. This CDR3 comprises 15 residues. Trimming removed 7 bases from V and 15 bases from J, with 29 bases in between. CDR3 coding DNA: TGTGCCAGCACCCAAGGCAGCCCATGCGCAGATATGGAATATTTT. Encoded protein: CASTQGSPCADMEYF.

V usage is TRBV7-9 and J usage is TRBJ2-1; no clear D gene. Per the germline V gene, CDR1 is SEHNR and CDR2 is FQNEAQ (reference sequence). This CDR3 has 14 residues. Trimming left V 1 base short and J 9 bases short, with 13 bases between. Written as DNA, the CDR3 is TGTGCCAGCAGCTTAGAGCAGGTATTGGGTGAGCAGTTCTTC. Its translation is CASSLEQVLGEQFF. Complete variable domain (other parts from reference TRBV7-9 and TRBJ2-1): DTGVSQNPRHKITKRGQNVTFRCDPISEHNRLYWYRQTLGQGPEFLTYFQNEAQLEKSRLLSDRFSAERPKGSFSTLEIQRTEQGDSAMYLCASSLEQVLGEQFFGPGTRLTVL.

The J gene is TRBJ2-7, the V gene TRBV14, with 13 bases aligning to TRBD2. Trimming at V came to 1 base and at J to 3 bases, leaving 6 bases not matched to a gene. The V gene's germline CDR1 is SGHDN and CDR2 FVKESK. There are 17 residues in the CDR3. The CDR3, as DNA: TGTGCCAGCAGCCAAGTCGGAAGGACTAGCGGGAGCTACGAGCAGTACTTC. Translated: CASSQVGRTSGSYEQYF. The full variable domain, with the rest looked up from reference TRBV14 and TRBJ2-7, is EAGVTQFPSHSVIEKGQTVTLRCDPISGHDNLYWYRRVMGKEIKFLLHFVKESKQDESGMPNNRFLAERTGGTYSTLKVQPAELEDSGVYFCASSQVGRTSGSYEQYFGPGTRLTVT.

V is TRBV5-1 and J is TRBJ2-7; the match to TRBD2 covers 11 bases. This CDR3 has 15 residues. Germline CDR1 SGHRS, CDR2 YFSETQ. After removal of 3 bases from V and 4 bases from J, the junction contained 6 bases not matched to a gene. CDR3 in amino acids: CASSSSLAGVYEQYF. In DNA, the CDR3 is TGCGCCAGCAGCTCATCACTAGCGGGAGTATACGAGCAGTACTTC. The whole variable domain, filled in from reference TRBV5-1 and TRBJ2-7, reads KAGVTQTPRYLIKTRGQQVTLSCSPISGHRSVSWYQQTPGQGLQFLFEYFSETQRNKGNFPGRFSGRQFSNSRSEMNVSTLELGDSALYLCASSSSLAGVYEQYFGPGTRLTVT.

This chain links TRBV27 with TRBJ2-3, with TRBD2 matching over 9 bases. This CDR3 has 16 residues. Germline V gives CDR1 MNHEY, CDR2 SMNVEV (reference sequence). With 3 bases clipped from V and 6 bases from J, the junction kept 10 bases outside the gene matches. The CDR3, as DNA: TGTGCCAGCAGTTTTTTAGCGGGGGCCCCGCCGGATACGCAGTATTTT. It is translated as CASSFLAGAPPDTQYF.

As DNA, the CDR3 is TGCGCCAGCAGCTTGGCCCTAGCCAGGGGCAGAACCTATGGCTACACCTTC. Residues: CASSLALARGRTYGYTF. The V and J genes are TRBV5-1 and TRBJ1-2; D might be TRBD1 (6 bases). Trimming took 0 bases from V and 4 from J, leaving 19 bases between them. This CDR3 contains 17 residues. Germline-derived CDR1 and CDR2 are SGHRS and YFSETQ.

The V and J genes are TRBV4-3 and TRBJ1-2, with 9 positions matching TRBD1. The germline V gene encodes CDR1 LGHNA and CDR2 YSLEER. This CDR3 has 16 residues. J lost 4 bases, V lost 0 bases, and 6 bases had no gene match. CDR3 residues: CASSQDPTGGSYGYTF. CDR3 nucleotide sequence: TGCGCCAGCAGCCAAGACCCAACAGGGGGCAGCTATGGCTACACCTTC.

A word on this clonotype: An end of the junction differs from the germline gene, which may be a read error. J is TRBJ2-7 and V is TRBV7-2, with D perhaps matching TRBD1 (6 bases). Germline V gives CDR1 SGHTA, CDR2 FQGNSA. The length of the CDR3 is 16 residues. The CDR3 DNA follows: TGTGCCGGCAGCTCACAGGGAGTGGGGACCTACAATGAGCAGTACTTC. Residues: CAGSSQGVGTYNEQYF.

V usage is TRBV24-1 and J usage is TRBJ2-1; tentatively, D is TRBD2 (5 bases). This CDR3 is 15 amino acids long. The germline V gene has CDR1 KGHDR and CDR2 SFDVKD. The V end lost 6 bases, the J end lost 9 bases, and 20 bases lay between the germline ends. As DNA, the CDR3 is TGTGCCACCAGTTTGAGGGCTTCCCCGGTGGGTGAGCAGTTCTTC. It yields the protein CATSLRASPVGEQFF.

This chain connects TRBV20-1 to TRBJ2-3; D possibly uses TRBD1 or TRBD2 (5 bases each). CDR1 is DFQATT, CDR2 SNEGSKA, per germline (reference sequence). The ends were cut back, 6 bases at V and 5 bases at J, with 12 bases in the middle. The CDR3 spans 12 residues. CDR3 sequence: CSARGSGDTQYF. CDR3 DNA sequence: TGCAGTGCCCGGGGCTCCGGAGATACGCAGTATTTT.

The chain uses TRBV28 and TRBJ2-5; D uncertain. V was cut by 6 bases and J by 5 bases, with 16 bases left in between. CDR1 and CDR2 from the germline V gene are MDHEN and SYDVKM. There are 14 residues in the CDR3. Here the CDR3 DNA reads TGTGCCAGCAGCTCCGGTAGGGTGGAGGAGACCCAGTACTTC. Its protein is CASSSGRVEETQYF.

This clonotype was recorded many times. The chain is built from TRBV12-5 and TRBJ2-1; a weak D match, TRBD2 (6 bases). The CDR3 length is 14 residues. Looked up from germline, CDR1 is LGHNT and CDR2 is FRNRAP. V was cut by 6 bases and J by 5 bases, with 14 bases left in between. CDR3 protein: CASGPSLAHNEQFF. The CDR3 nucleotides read TGTGCTAGTGGACCCTCTCTAGCGCACAATGAGCAGTTCTTC. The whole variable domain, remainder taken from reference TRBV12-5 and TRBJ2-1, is DARVTQTPRHKVTEMGQEVTMRCQPILGHNTVFWYRQTMMQGLELLAYFRNRAPLDDSGMPKDRFSAEMPDATLATLKIQPSEPRDSAVYFCASGPSLAHNEQFFGPGTRLTVL.

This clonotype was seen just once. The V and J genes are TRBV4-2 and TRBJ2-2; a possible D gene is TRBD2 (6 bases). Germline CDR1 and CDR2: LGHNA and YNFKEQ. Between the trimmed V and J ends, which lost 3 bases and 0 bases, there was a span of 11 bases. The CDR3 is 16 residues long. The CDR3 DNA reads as TGTGCCAGCAGCCATGGGACTGGGCCGAACACCGGGGAGCTGTTTTTT. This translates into CASSHGTGPNTGELFF.

In nucleotides, the CDR3 is TGTGCCAGCAGTTACTCGCTTTCGGGGGCGGGAGCAGGATATGAGCAGTTCTTC. It translates to CASSYSLSGAGAGYEQFF. The chain is built from TRBV6-5 and TRBJ2-1, with D possibly TRBD2 on 7 matching bases. The CDR3 runs to 18 residues. Germline CDR1 MNHEY, CDR2 SVGAGI. V lost 0 bases and J 8 bases, leaving 23 bases between the germline ends.

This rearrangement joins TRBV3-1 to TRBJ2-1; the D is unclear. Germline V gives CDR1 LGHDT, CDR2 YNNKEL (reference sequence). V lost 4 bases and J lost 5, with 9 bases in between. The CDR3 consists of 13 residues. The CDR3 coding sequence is TGTGCCAGCAGCCCGGACCCGCACAATGAGCAGTTCTTC. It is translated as CASSPDPHNEQFF.

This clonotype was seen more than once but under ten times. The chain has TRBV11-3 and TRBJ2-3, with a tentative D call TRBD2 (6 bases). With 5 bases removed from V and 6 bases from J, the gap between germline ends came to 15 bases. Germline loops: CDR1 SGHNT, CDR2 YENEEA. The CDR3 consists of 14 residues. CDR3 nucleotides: TGTGCCAGCAGCCAGGACCCGGAGGGGGATACGCAGTATTTT. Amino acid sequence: CASSQDPEGDTQYF.

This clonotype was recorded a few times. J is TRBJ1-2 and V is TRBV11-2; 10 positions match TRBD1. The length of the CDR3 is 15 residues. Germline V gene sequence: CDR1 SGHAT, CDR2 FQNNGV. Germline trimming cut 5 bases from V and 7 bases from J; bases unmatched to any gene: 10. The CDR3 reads CASSKPGQGIPGYTF. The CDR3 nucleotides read TGTGCCAGCAGCAAGCCGGGACAGGGGATTCCTGGCTACACCTTC.

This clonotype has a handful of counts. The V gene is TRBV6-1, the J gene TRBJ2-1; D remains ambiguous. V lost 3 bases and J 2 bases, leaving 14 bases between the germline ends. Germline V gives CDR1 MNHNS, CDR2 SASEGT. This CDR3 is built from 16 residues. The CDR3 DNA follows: TGTGCCAGCAGTGATTCCCTGACTCAGGCCTACAATGAGCAGTTCTTC. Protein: CASSDSLTQAYNEQFF.

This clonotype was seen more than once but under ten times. The CDR3 sequence is CASSLGNSGGASGANVLTF. The CDR3 coding sequence is TGCGCCAGCAGCTTGGGAAATAGCGGGGGGGCCTCTGGGGCCAACGTCCTGACTTTC. The chain links TRBV5-1 to TRBJ2-6, with 11 nucleotides matching TRBD2. This CDR3 has 19 residues. Germline loops: CDR1 SGHRS, CDR2 YFSETQ. Trimming took 0 bases from V and 0 from J; bases not matched to a gene: 5.

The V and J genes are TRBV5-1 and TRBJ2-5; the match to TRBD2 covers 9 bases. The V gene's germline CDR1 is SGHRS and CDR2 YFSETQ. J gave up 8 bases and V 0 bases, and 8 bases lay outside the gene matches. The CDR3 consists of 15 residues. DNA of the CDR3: TGCGCCAGCAGCTTGGTTAGCGGGAGCAGTACCACCCAGTACTTC. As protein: CASSLVSGSSTTQYF.

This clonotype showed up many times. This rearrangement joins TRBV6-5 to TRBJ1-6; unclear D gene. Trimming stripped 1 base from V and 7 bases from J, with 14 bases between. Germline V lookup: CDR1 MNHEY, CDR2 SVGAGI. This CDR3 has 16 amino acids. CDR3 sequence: CASSYWAPSENSPLHF. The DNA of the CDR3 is TGTGCCAGCAGTTACTGGGCGCCCTCCGAAAATTCACCCCTCCACTTT.

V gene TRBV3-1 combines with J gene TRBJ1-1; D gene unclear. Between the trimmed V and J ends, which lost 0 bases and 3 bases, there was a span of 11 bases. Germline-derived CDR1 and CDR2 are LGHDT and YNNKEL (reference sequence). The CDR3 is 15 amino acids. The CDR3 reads CASSQDLGRDTEAFF. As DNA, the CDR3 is TGTGCCAGCAGCCAAGATCTAGGGAGGGACACTGAAGCTTTCTTT.

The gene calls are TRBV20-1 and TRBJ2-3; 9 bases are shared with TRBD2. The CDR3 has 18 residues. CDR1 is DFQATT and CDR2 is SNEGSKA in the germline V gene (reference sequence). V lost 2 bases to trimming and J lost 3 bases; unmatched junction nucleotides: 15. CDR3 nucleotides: TGCAGTGCTAGACCGCCTGGGTTAGCGGGAGTAGGGACAGATACGCAGTATTTT. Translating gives CSARPPGLAGVGTDTQYF.

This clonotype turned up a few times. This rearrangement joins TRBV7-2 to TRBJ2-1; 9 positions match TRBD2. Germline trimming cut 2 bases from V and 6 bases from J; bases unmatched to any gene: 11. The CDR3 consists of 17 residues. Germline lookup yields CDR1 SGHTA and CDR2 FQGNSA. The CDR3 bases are TGTGCCAGCAGCTTAAAGGGGGCGGGAGGGCCGAGCAATGAGCAGTTCTTC. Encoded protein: CASSLKGAGGPSNEQFF.

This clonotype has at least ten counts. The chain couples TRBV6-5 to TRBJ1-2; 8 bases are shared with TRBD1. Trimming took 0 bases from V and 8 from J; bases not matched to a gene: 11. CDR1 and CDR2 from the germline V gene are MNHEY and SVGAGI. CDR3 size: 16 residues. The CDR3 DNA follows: TGTGCCAGCAGTTACTCGGGGACAGGAGCTTCCCCCGGCTACACCTTC. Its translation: CASSYSGTGASPGYTF.

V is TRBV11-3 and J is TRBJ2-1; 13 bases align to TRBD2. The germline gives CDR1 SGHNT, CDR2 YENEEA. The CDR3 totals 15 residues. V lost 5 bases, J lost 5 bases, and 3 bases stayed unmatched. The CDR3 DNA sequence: TGTGCCAGCAGCCCCGGGACTAGCGGGGACAATGAGCAGTTCTTC. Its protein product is CASSPGTSGDNEQFF. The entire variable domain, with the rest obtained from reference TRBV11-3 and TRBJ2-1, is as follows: EAGVVQSPRYKIIEKKQPVAFWCNPISGHNTLYWYLQNLGQGPELLIRYENEEAVDDSQLPKDRFSAERLKGVDSTLKIQPAELGDSAVYLCASSPGTSGDNEQFFGPGTRLTVL.

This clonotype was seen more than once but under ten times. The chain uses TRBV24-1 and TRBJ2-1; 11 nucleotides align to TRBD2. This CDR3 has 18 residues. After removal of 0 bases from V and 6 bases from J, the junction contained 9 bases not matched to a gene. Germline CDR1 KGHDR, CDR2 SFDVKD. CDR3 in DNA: TGTGCCACCAGTGATTTGGCCTCTAGCGGGAGGTCCGGCAATGAGCAGTTCTTC. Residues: CATSDLASSGRSGNEQFF.

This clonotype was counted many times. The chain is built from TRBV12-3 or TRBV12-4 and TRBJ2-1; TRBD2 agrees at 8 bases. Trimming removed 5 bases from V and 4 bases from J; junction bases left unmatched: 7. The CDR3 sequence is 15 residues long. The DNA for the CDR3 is TGTGCCAGCAGTGCCGCCGGGACTAGGTACAATGAGCAGTTCTTC. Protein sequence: CASSAAGTRYNEQFF.

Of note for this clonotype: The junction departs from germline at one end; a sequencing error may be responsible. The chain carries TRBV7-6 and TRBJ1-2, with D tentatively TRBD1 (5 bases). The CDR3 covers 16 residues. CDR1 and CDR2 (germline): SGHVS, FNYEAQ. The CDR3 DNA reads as TGTGCCAGCAGCTCTTTGACAGATCAGCCGAACTATGGTTACACCTTC. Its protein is CASSSLTDQPNYGYTF.